This TCR beta chain was documented in a study of blood T cell repertoires in COVID-19 (dated by TCRdb to 2018 to 2021). Regarding the research as a whole: The collaborator samples originated in the United States, Italy and Spain and spanned the acute and convalescent phases of COVID-19. The repertoires were released in a freely available public database intended as a resource for research on the immune response to SARS-CoV-2. Samples were obtained from the ongoing ImmuneRACE study (first 160 participants) and from over 1,000 subjects provided by 6 global collaborators. The prospective study material was composed of cDNA or gDNA derived from T cells, B-cell-depleted T cells, or PBMCs. Where HLA class I and class II types were available, the types were taken from metadata supplied by the sample provider, not from assay-based typing. A de-identified subject ID, COVID-19 status, age in years and sex were almost always included in the sample metadata. Deeply sampled blood TCRbeta repertoires from subjects exposed to, actively infected with, or recovered from COVID-19 were included in the dataset. The research as a whole found: How much clinical and demographic metadata was included differed by source and by participant, and the metadata was provided uncurated.

As to this clone: No antigen is known for it. Base qualities are not provided; no much larger clone lies one nucleotide away.

Participants in the prospective study were enrolled through a virtual design, were aged roughly 18 to 100 years, and lived in roughly 25 United States geographic areas. In the prospective study, cohorts were assigned on the basis of participant-reported clinical history obtained from a screening survey and a study questionnaire. A participant counted as exposed if, within 2 weeks of entering the study, that participant had been in contact with someone who had a PCR-confirmed or clinician-diagnosed COVID-19 case. In the prospective study, whole blood, serum and a nasopharyngeal or oropharyngeal swab were collected from each participant by mobile phlebotomists. Prospective study participants could optionally give additional blood draws and questionnaires over a roughly two-month period. Blood samples from the prospective study were shipped frozen or at room temperature prior to DNA extraction. TCRbeta CDR3 regions were amplified from genomic DNA using the immunoSEQ Assay, a bias-controlled multiplex PCR. In the authors' own workflow: Nucleated cell counts per sample were estimated from amplification of reference gene primers within the assay. To quantify the absolute abundance of each unique TCRbeta CDR3 rearrangement, sequence reads were collapsed and filtered. For each sample, productive Simpson clonality was calculated by taking the square root of Simpson's diversity index across productive rearrangements. The clones in this table, taken by TCRdb from immuneACCESS, are in-frame only. Not every clone is retained; where verified, under half of the shortfall comes from an unresolved V gene, and the cause of the rest is unknown. Clone size and V and J calls were adopted from that table, with D and trimming inferred from the DNA. In this sample the table shows a few hundred thousand clones, roughly 90% of which occur a single time. Jointly, the top ten make up roughly 2.9% of the sample.

The CDR3 measures 13 amino acids from cysteine to phenylalanine. CDR3 DNA is the only sequence kept; it has 39 bases, read in frame from the first base. The germline V gene (reference sequence) provides CDR1 LNHNV and CDR2 YYDKDF. V is pruned by 6 bases and J by 5 bases, leaving 2 bases of the junction without a gene match. The chain is encoded by TRBV15 joined to TRBJ2-2; TRBD2 lines up with 8 middle nucleotides. The TCR comes from a woman aged 45 to 65 who had been exposed to COVID-19. Sequenced input: PBMCs or T cells enriched from blood (not recorded which). The CDR3 reads CATRLAGTGELFF. The base sequence is TGTGCCACCAGGTTAGCGGGGACCGGGGAGCTGTTTTTT.